A single sample gave rise to the 21 T cell receptor beta chains below, sequenced in a study of CD8+ T cells in alopecia areata. cDNA serving as the sequencing template came from extracted, reverse transcribed RNA. Assay: immunoSEQ multiplex PCR; the TCRdb copy retains only in-frame clones and omits some. The sample holds about 120,000 clones, approximately 38% seen once. Sequencing was performed on CD4+ T cells sorted from blood. The receptors shown here come from a human donor with alopecia areata.

In this sample, this clone turned up a few times. The V gene is TRBV5-1, the J gene TRBJ1-3; D gene unclear. Trimming took off 5 bases at V and 0 bases at J, with 15 bases between the two ends. The germline V gene has CDR1 SGHRS and CDR2 YFSETQ. The CDR3 sequence is 16 residues long. The DNA for the CDR3 is TGCGCCAGCAGTAGAGGAGGGCAAGACTCTGGAAACACCATATATTTT. This codes for CASSRGGQDSGNTIYF.

This sequence joins TRBV30 and TRBJ2-7; 10 bases align to TRBD2. V shed 2 bases, J shed 6 bases, and the junction held 1 base outside the gene matches. This CDR3 has 12 amino acids. Germline CDR1 GTSNPN, CDR2 SVGIG (reference sequence). This CDR3 is CAWSLAGVEQYF. CDR3 DNA sequence: TGTGCCTGGAGTCTAGCGGGAGTCGAGCAGTACTTC. The full variable domain, completed using reference TRBV30 and TRBJ2-7, is SQTIHQWPATLVQPVGSPLSLECTVEGTSNPNLYWYRQAAGRGLQLLFYSVGIGQISSEVPQNLSASRPQDRQFILSSKKLLLSDSGFYLCAWSLAGVEQYFGPGTRLTVT.

J is TRBJ1-1 and V is TRBV29-1, with 7 bases that match TRBD1. This CDR3 is built from 14 residues. V lost 6 bases to trimming and J lost 3 bases; unmatched junction nucleotides: 10. Per germline, CDR1 SQVTM and CDR2 ANQGSEA. The DNA for the CDR3 is TGCAGCGTGAACCCATCGACAGGGTACACTGAAGCTTTCTTT. As protein: CSVNPSTGYTEAFF.

This clone was recorded a few times. This sequence joins TRBV9 and TRBJ1-1; weak D call: TRBD1 (5 bases). Deletions cut 0 bases from V and 2 bases from J, with 11 bases between. This CDR3 is 15 amino acids long. Germline V gene data show CDR1 as SGDLS and CDR2 as YYNGEE. The CDR3 reads CASSVGGTRNTEAFF. CDR3 DNA: TGTGCCAGCAGCGTAGGAGGGACGAGAAACACTGAAGCTTTCTTT.

The rearrangement joins TRBV29-1 to TRBJ2-3; D may be TRBD1 (6 bases). Germline lookup yields CDR1 SQVTM and CDR2 ANQGSEA. The CDR3 runs 13 residues. Trimming took off 1 base at V and 5 bases at J, with 10 bases between the two ends. DNA for the CDR3: TGCAGCGTTGAAGGGCAGGGGCGAGATACGCAGTATTTT. Encoded protein: CSVEGQGRDTQYF.

The chain couples TRBV30 to TRBJ2-5; the match to TRBD2 covers 10 bases. The CDR3 runs to 15 residues. Trimming cost V 1 base and J 5 bases; bases outside gene matches: 7. Looked up from germline, CDR1 is GTSNPN and CDR2 is SVGIG (reference sequence). The CDR3, as DNA: TGTGCCTGGAGTGACTCCCGGACTAGCGGCGAGACCCAGTACTTC. Its translation is CAWSDSRTSGETQYF.

This rearrangement joins TRBV5-1 to TRBJ2-1; D call uncertain. V lost 1 base, J lost 6 bases, and 8 bases lay in between. In germline, CDR1 is SGHRS, CDR2 YFSETQ. This CDR3 region has 13 residues. This chain's CDR3 is CASSLKVSNEQFF. The CDR3 bases are TGCGCCAGCAGCTTGAAGGTATCCAATGAGCAGTTCTTC. The whole variable domain, remainder taken from reference TRBV5-1 and TRBJ2-1, is KAGVTQTPRYLIKTRGQQVTLSCSPISGHRSVSWYQQTPGQGLQFLFEYFSETQRNKGNFPGRFSGRQFSNSRSEMNVSTLELGDSALYLCASSLKVSNEQFFGPGTRLTVL.

This clone was observed a few times. The chain is built from TRBV29-1 and TRBJ1-2; possibly TRBD1 for D (5 bases). V was clipped by 6 bases and J by 10 bases, with 6 bases between them. Germline CDR1 is SQVTM and CDR2 is ANQGSEA. The CDR3 spans 8 residues. CDR3 DNA: TGCAGCGTGGGGGACTACACCTTC. Translating it yields CSVGDYTF.

V and J are TRBV7-2 and TRBJ2-3; a possible D gene is TRBD2 (6 bases). Germline CDR1 SGHTA, CDR2 FQGNSA. V was shortened by 7 bases and J by 7 bases, with 21 bases between the two germline ends. This CDR3 is built from 15 residues. CDR3 nucleotides: TGTGCCAGCATCGGCGCGGGGCCACGCTCTAATACGCAGTATTTT. This translates into CASIGAGPRSNTQYF. The variable domain in full, completed from reference TRBV7-2 and TRBJ2-3, reads GAGVSQSPSNKVTEKGKDVELRCDPISGHTALYWYRQSLGQGLEFLIYFQGNSAPDKSGLPSDRFSAERTGGSVSTLTIQRTQQEDSAVYLCASIGAGPRSNTQYFGPGTRLTVL.

The chain has TRBV28 and TRBJ2-1; 11 bases are a match to TRBD2. Germline CDR1 and CDR2: MDHEN and SYDVKM. CDR3 length equals 15 residues. Trimming cost V 3 bases and J 7 bases; bases outside gene matches: 5. Written as DNA, the CDR3 is TGTGCCAGCAGTTTGGGTCTAGCGGGAGGAAATGAGCAGTTCTTC. Its protein product is CASSLGLAGGNEQFF.

J is TRBJ2-3 and V is TRBV6-1; 8 bases are shared with TRBD1. CDR1 and CDR2 from the germline V gene are MNHNS and SASEGT. The CDR3 spans 14 residues. Germline trimming cut 6 bases from V and 1 base from J; bases unmatched to any gene: 3. CDR3 amino acids: CASRAGGGTDTQYF. For the CDR3, the DNA is TGTGCCAGCAGGGCAGGGGGCGGCACAGATACGCAGTATTTT.

CDR3 in amino acids: CASSQDIGTANTGELFF. CDR3 DNA sequence: TGTGCCAGCAGCCAAGATATTGGGACAGCGAACACCGGGGAGCTGTTTTTT. The rearrangement uses TRBV14 and TRBJ2-2; TRBD1 aligns across 7 bases. From germline, CDR1 is SGHDN and CDR2 FVKESK. V lost 0 bases, J lost 0 bases, and 4 bases stayed unmatched. The CDR3 spans 17 residues.

This chain joins TRBV29-1 and TRBJ2-1; no firm D call. Looked up from germline, CDR1 is SQVTM and CDR2 is ANQGSEA. V lost 4 bases and J lost 0, with 7 bases in between. The CDR3 totals 13 residues. The CDR3 sequence is CSVVAPSYNEQFF. In DNA form, the CDR3 reads TGCAGCGTTGTAGCCCCCTCCTACAATGAGCAGTTCTTC.

The genes are TRBV4-1 and TRBJ2-1; 10 nucleotides match TRBD2. Germline CDR1 MGHRA, CDR2 YSYEKL. The length of the CDR3 is 16 residues. Trimming removed 1 base from V and 6 bases from J; junction bases left unmatched: 6. CDR3 region: CASSQVRSGGSNEQFF. In DNA form, the CDR3 reads TGCGCCAGCAGCCAAGTTCGTAGCGGGGGGTCCAATGAGCAGTTCTTC.

CDR3 amino acids: CASSPPAKDEQFF. CDR3 in DNA: TGTGCCAGCAGCCCCCCCGCGAAAGATGAGCAGTTCTTC. V gene TRBV9 combines with J gene TRBJ2-1; no firm D call. Germline CDR1 reads SGDLS; CDR2 reads YYNGEE. CDR3 length equals 13 residues. Trimming took off 4 bases at V and 8 bases at J, with 13 bases between the two ends.

The CDR3 sequence is CASSVGSGYNEQFF. Here the CDR3 DNA reads TGTGCCAGCTCCGTCGGGAGCGGCTACAATGAGCAGTTCTTC. The J gene is TRBJ2-1, the V gene TRBV7-3; maybe TRBD2 (6 bases). CDR3 length: 14 residues. V dropped 8 bases and J dropped 3 bases, with 14 bases sitting between them. Germline V gene sequence: CDR1 SGHTA, CDR2 FQGTGA.

This clone appeared a few times. The chain is built from TRBV29-1 and TRBJ2-7; TRBD1 matches 7 bases. CDR3 length: 14 residues. Losses at the gene ends were 6 bases for V and 0 bases for J; bases not matched to a gene: 8. Germline V gene sequence: CDR1 SQVTM, CDR2 ANQGSEA. Written as DNA, the CDR3 is TGCAGCGTCTCGACAGGGCTGAGCTCCTACGAGCAGTACTTC. Translated, it gives CSVSTGLSSYEQYF.

This clone was seen a handful of times. The chain couples TRBV19 to TRBJ2-7; 13 bases are shared with TRBD2. Germline-derived CDR1 and CDR2 are LNHDA and SQIVND (reference sequence). The CDR3 has 13 amino acids. With 9 bases clipped from V and 5 bases from J, the junction kept 4 bases outside the gene matches. CDR3 region: CASRLAGGHEQYF. Written as DNA, the CDR3 is TGTGCCAGCCGACTAGCGGGAGGTCACGAGCAGTACTTC.

This clone was recorded a few times. The chain recombines TRBV5-1 with TRBJ2-6; a weak D match, TRBD2 (5 bases). This CDR3 comprises 14 residues. The germline V and J ends were trimmed by 5 bases and 2 bases, with 8 bases remaining between them. Per germline, CDR1 SGHRS and CDR2 YFSETQ. CDR3 sequence (DNA): TGCGCCAGCAGAGAGGGAGCTGGGGCCAACGTCCTGACTTTC. Residues: CASREGAGANVLTF.

This chain uses TRBV7-8 with TRBJ1-5, with TRBD1 identical over 10 bases. CDR3 size: 15 residues. V was clipped by 1 base and J by 7 bases; unmatched bases: 4. Germline V gives CDR1 SGHVS, CDR2 FQNEAQ. CDR3: CASSLVADRGQPQHF. The CDR3 DNA sequence: TGTGCCAGCAGCTTAGTAGCGGACAGGGGGCAGCCCCAGCATTTT.

This clone was picked up a small number of times. The chain links TRBV7-9 to TRBJ2-7, with a tentative D call TRBD1 (6 bases). This CDR3 is 12 amino acids long. The V end lost 2 bases, the J end lost 7 bases, and 9 bases lay between the germline ends. The germline CDR1 and CDR2 sequences are SEHNR and FQNEAQ (reference sequence). The CDR3 loop reads CASSLTTGEQYF. The CDR3 region has the DNA TGTGCCAGCAGCTTAACAACAGGGGAGCAGTACTTC.